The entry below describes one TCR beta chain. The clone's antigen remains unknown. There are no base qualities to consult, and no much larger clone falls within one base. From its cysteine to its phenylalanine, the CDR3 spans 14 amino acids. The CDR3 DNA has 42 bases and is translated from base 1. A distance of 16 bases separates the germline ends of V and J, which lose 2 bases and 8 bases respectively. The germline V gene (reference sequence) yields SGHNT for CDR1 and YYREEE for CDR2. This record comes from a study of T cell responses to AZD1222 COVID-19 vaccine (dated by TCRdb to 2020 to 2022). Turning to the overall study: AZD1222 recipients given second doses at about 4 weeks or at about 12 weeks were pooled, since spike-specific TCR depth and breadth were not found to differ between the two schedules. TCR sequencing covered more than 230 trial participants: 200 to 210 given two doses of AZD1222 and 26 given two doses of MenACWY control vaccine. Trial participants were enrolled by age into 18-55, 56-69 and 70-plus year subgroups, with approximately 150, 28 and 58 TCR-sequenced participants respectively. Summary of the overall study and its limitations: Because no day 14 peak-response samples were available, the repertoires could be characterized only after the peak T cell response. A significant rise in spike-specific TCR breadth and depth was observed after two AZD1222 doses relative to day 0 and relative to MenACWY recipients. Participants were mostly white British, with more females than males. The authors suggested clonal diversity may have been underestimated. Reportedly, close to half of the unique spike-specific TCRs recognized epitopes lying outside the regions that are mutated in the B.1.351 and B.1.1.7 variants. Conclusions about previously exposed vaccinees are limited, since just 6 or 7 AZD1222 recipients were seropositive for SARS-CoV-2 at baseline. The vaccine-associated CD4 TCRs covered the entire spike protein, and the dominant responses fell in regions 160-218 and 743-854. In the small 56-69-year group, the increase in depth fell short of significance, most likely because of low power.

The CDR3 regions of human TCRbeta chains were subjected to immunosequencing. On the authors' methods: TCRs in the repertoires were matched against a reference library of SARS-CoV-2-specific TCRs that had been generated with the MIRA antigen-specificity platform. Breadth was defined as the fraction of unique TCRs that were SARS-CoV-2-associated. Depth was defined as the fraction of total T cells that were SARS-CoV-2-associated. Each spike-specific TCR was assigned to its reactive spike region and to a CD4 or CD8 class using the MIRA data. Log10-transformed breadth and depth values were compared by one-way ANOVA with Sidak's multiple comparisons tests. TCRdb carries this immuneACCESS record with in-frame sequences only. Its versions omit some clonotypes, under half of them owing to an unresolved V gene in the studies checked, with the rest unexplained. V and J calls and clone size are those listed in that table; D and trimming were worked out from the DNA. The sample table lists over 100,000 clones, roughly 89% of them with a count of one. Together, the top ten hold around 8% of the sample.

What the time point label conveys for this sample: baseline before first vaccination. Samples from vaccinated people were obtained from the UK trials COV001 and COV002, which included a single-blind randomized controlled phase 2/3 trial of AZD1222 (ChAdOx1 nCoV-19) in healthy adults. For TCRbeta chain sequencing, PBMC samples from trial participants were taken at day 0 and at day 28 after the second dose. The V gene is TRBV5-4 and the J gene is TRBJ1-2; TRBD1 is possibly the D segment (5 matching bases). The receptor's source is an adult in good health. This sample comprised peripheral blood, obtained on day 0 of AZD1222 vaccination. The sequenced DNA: TGTGCCAGCAGCTTAGGGGTTGGGCAGGGAGGCTACACCTTC. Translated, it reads CASSLGVGQGGYTF.